The clone carrying this T cell receptor (beta chain) occurred a few times. Its antigen remains unknown. TCRdb independently ran MiXCR on the reads; one entry per CDR3 protein. The top ten clones hold 17% of a sample with hundreds of thousands of distinct CDR3 sequences, roughly a third of them seen once. The sample belongs to a study of T cell repertoires in cytomegalovirus infection. The length of the CDR3 is 15 residues. The germline V gene encodes CDR1 LNHDA and CDR2 SQIVND (reference sequence). V was clipped by 3 bases and J by 0 bases, with 12 bases between them. This rearrangement joins TRBV19 to TRBJ2-7; D ambiguous. The sequencing here drew on cultured PBMCs, taken from culture after CMV antigen stimulation. The clonotype was recovered from a human donor in good health (CMV status not recorded). Some clones in this sample may be carry-over from other donors' samples. The CDR3 loop is CASSIVLTSSYEQYF. The CDR3 bases are TGTGCCAGTAGTATTGTACTGACATCCTCCTACGAGCAGTACTTC.